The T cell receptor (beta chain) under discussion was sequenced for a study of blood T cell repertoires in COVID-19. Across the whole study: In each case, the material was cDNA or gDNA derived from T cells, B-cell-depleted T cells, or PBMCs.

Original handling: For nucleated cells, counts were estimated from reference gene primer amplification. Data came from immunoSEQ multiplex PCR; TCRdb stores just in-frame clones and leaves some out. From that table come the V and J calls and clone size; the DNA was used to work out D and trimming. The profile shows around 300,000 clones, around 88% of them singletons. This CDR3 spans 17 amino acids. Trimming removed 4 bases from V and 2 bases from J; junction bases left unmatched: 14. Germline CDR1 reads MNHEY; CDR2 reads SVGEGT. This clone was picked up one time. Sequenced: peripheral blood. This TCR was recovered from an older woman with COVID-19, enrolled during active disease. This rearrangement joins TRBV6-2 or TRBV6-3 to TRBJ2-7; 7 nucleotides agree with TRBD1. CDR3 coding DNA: TGTGCCAGCAGTTCCGATTTTCCGACAGGGACCCCCTACGAGCAGTACTTC. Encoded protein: CASSSDFPTGTPYEQYF.